This T cell receptor beta chain was identified in a study of T cells after posttransplantation cyclophosphamide. The assay was immunoSEQ multiplex PCR, and TCRdb's table has in-frame clones only and misses some. The profile shows 50,000 to 65,000 clones, about 82% of them singletons. With regard to this clone: The target antigen is unknown.

Trimming left V 4 bases short and J 5 bases short, with 12 bases between. The CDR3 runs 12 residues. CDR1 SQVTM and CDR2 ANQGSEA come from the germline V gene. Whole-study findings and limits: Blood and skin or GI T cell repertoires showed limited TRB overlap. Donor CD8+ memory clones often dominated recipient blood repertoires at later times.

The chain employs TRBV29-1 and TRBJ2-7; maybe TRBD1 (5 bases). The sequenced material came from PBMCs. The receptor comes from a young man with a blood cancer, CMV-positive, and with a related stem cell donor. The chain's CDR3 is CSVAAGWDEQYF. CDR3 bases: TGCAGCGTTGCGGCAGGGTGGGACGAGCAGTACTTC.